The 22 T cell receptor beta chains reported below all come from one sample, sequenced in a study of identical twins. TCRdb re-called the 5' RACE reads through MiXCR, storing one row per CDR3 protein. The sample has some 230,000 distinct CDR3 sequences; 5.5% to 7.5% are singletons. These sequences were also reported in another study, on T cells expressing NK-cell markers.

Material for sequencing was CD8+ T cells sorted from blood. All receptors come from a woman aged 18 to 35 in good health.

A few counts support this clonotype. The CDR3 sequence: CASSALGVRGNQPQHF. CDR3 DNA: TGTGCCAGCAGCGCGCTGGGGGTAAGGGGCAATCAGCCCCAGCATTTT. The chain recombines TRBV7-8 with TRBJ1-5; D possibly corresponds to TRBD1 (5 bases). This CDR3 is built from 16 residues. The germline V and J ends were trimmed by 5 bases and 2 bases, with 16 bases remaining between them. Germline V lookup: CDR1 SGHVS, CDR2 FQNEAQ.

CDR3 DNA sequence: TGTGCCAGCAGCTTATGGGGTGCGGGGACCCACGGGGATGAGCAGTTCTTC. Translating gives CASSLWGAGTHGDEQFF. The chain recombines TRBV7-3 with TRBJ2-1; D may be TRBD2 (6 bases). V was trimmed by 2 bases and J by 8 bases, leaving 22 bases between them. The CDR3 consists of 17 residues. Looked up from germline, CDR1 is SGHTA and CDR2 is FQGTGA. Full variable domain (rest looked up from reference TRBV7-3 and TRBJ2-1): GAGVSQTPSNKVTEKGKYVELRCDPISGHTALYWYRQSLGQGPEFLIYFQGTGAADDSGLPNDRFFAVRPEGSVSTLKIQRTERGDSAVYLCASSLWGAGTHGDEQFFGPGTRLTVL.

This clonotype is labeled as medium-sized. V usage is TRBV24-1 and J usage is TRBJ2-1; 7 nucleotides agree with TRBD2. V shed 6 bases and J 5 bases; nucleotides not matched to a gene: 0. The CDR3 runs to 12 residues. The germline gives CDR1 KGHDR, CDR2 SFDVKD. The CDR3 spells CATSTSDNEQFF. The CDR3 region has the DNA TGTGCCACCAGTACTAGCGACAATGAGCAGTTCTTC.

This clonotype was picked up a small number of times. The rearrangement links TRBV3-1 to TRBJ2-5, with D possibly TRBD1 on 5 matching bases. V was trimmed by 5 bases and J by 2 bases, leaving 18 bases between them. This CDR3 has 16 amino acids. The germline V gene encodes CDR1 LGHDT and CDR2 YNNKEL (reference sequence). The CDR3 is CASSSGIGQPQETQYF. In DNA, the CDR3 is TGTGCCAGCAGCTCAGGGATTGGGCAGCCACAAGAGACCCAGTACTTC.

This rearrangement joins TRBV24-1 to TRBJ2-3; no reliable D call. V was shortened by 6 bases and J by 13 bases, with 16 bases between the two germline ends. Germline V CDR1 and CDR2: KGHDR, SFDVKD. The CDR3 spans 12 residues. The CDR3 here is CATSSSDGVKYF. CDR3 DNA: TGTGCCACCAGTTCTTCGGATGGGGTCAAGTATTTT.

The chain has TRBV19 and TRBJ1-2, with D tentatively TRBD1 (5 bases). Germline CDR1 LNHDA, CDR2 SQIVND (reference sequence). V dropped 3 bases and J dropped 4 bases, with 12 bases sitting between them. The CDR3 extends over 14 amino acids. The CDR3 sequence: CASSMAGWGYGYTF. Here the CDR3 DNA reads TGTGCCAGTAGTATGGCAGGGTGGGGCTATGGCTACACCTTC.

This clonotype has just a few counts. This chain links TRBV6-1 with TRBJ2-5; D is perhaps TRBD2 (6 bases). Per germline, CDR1 MNHNS and CDR2 SASEGT. V was trimmed by 6 bases and J by 1 base, leaving 15 bases between them. The CDR3 runs 15 residues. This CDR3 reads CASRFGGTGQETQYF. CDR3 bases: TGTGCCAGCAGATTCGGTGGGACTGGCCAAGAGACCCAGTACTTC.

Worth noting for this clonotype: This clone may be a read error of a much larger clone one base away. The gene calls are TRBV12-3 or TRBV12-4 and TRBJ2-5; 12 bases are shared with TRBD1. The CDR3 spans 15 residues. CDR3 DNA: TGTGCCAGCAGTTTGGGGACAGGGGGCTTGGAGACCCGGTACTTC. The encoded protein is CASSLGTGGLETRYF.

V and J are TRBV7-9 and TRBJ2-7; D is unclear. V lost 5 bases to trimming and J lost 5 bases, with 10 bases between them. The CDR3 totals 12 residues. Looked up from germline, CDR1 is SEHNR and CDR2 is FQNEAQ (reference sequence). The CDR3 region has the DNA TGTGCCAGCAGCGGCACTACCAACGAGCAGTACTTC. It translates to CASSGTTNEQYF.

The rearrangement links TRBV5-5 to TRBJ1-2; D not certain. Trimming took off 4 bases at V and 7 bases at J, with 14 bases between the two ends. This CDR3 spans 13 amino acids. The germline V gene has CDR1 SGHKS and CDR2 YYEKEE (reference sequence). CDR3 in amino acids: CASSVRRLSGYTF. CDR3 in DNA: TGTGCCAGCAGCGTCAGGAGATTGAGTGGCTACACCTTC.

The chain carries TRBV6-5 and TRBJ2-1; 7 bases map to TRBD1. The CDR3 totals 18 residues. CDR1 and CDR2 from the germline V gene are MNHEY and SVGAGI. V shed 2 bases and J 0 bases; nucleotides not matched to a gene: 10. The CDR3 coding sequence is TGTGCCAGCAGTTACGGCCGCCCGGGACAGAACTCCTACAATGAGCAGTTCTTC. Its translation: CASSYGRPGQNSYNEQFF.

There are a few counts of this clonotype. This chain connects TRBV9 to TRBJ2-1; a weak D match, TRBD1 (6 bases). The CDR3 runs 17 residues. The V gene's germline CDR1 is SGDLS and CDR2 YYNGEE. With 0 bases removed from V and 5 bases from J, the gap between germline ends came to 18 bases. The CDR3 protein is CASSVVGSGVKDNEQFF. The DNA for the CDR3 is TGTGCCAGCAGCGTAGTGGGGTCAGGGGTTAAGGACAATGAGCAGTTCTTC.

This clonotype was recorded many times. V and J are TRBV12-3 or TRBV12-4 and TRBJ1-1, with no clear D. CDR3 length: 12 amino acids. Trimming shortened V by 7 bases and J by 1 base, and 7 bases separated the two germline ends. The CDR3 here is CASNPGNTEAFF. The CDR3 nucleotides read TGTGCCAGCAACCCAGGGAACACTGAAGCTTTCTTT.

This chain connects TRBV3-1 to TRBJ1-1, with D perhaps TRBD1 (6 bases). Germline V gene lookup returns CDR1 LGHDT and CDR2 YNNKEL (reference sequence). Trimming removed 2 bases at V and 0 bases at J, with 16 bases between. The CDR3 spans 17 residues. The CDR3, as DNA: TGTGCCAGCAGCCAAAAGGGGGGACTGTCCATGAACACTGAAGCTTTCTTT. Translated, it gives CASSQKGGLSMNTEAFF.

The chain couples TRBV27 to TRBJ2-1; no clear D. CDR1 MNHEY and CDR2 SMNVEV come from the germline V gene (reference sequence). Trimming left V 7 bases short and J 11 bases short, with 18 bases between. This CDR3 region has 13 residues. The CDR3 loop reads CASTEIPGRKQFF. For the CDR3, the DNA is TGTGCCAGCACTGAGATCCCAGGCCGTAAGCAGTTCTTC.

This clonotype was seen many times. V gene TRBV7-2 combines with J gene TRBJ2-2; D uncertain. V lost 11 bases, J lost 4 bases, and 11 bases lay in between. Germline assignment: CDR1 SGHTA and CDR2 FQGNSA. The CDR3 has 12 amino acids. CDR3 loop: CAGRAPTGELFF. The CDR3 DNA is TGTGCCGGACGGGCGCCCACCGGGGAGCTGTTTTTT.

This clonotype was recorded at least ten times. The chain links TRBV12-3 or TRBV12-4 to TRBJ1-2; D call uncertain. CDR3 length equals 14 residues. The ends were cut back, 6 bases at V and 2 bases at J, with 13 bases in the middle. In DNA, the CDR3 is TGTGCCAGCAGACGCCGCGGAGGGAACTATGGCTACACCTTC. Amino acid sequence: CASRRRGGNYGYTF.

The chain has TRBV12-3 or TRBV12-4 and TRBJ1-2; maybe TRBD1 (5 bases). This CDR3 has 12 amino acids. V shed 5 bases and J shed 6 bases, with 10 bases lying between them. The CDR3 DNA reads TGTGCCAGCAGTGACGCGGGACATGGCTACACCTTC. It is translated as CASSDAGHGYTF.

The V gene is TRBV9, the J gene TRBJ2-5; maybe TRBD2 (6 bases). The germline CDR1 and CDR2 sequences are SGDLS and YYNGEE. The CDR3 loop spans 14 amino acids. V shed 3 bases and J shed 7 bases, with 16 bases lying between them. The CDR3 nucleotides are TGTGCCAGCAGCGAGGGACTTGGCGAGGTGACCCAGTACTTC. Residues: CASSEGLGEVTQYF.

The chain recombines TRBV4-3 with TRBJ2-2; TRBD1 aligns across 9 bases. The germline CDR1 and CDR2 sequences are LGHNA and YSLEER. There are 16 residues in the CDR3. With 0 bases clipped from V and 5 bases from J, the junction kept 4 bases outside the gene matches. DNA for the CDR3: TGCGCCAGCAGCCAAGACAACAGGGGGCGGACCGGGGAGCTGTTTTTT. This codes for CASSQDNRGRTGELFF.

This chain uses TRBV5-6 with TRBJ2-1; D is unresolved. The CDR3 runs to 14 residues. Trimming shortened V by 7 bases and J by 1 base, and 12 bases separated the two germline ends. The germline V gene encodes CDR1 SGHDT and CDR2 YYEEEE. The CDR3 loop reads CASLFSGSYNEQFF. The CDR3 region has the DNA TGTGCCAGCCTTTTTTCGGGTTCCTACAATGAGCAGTTCTTC.

This clonotype has more than one count but fewer than ten. The chain joins TRBV27 to TRBJ2-2; 7 nucleotides line up with TRBD2. Trimming removed 3 bases from V and 0 bases from J; junction bases left unmatched: 4. Germline assignment: CDR1 MNHEY and CDR2 SMNVEV (reference sequence). CDR3 size: 16 residues. In nucleotides, the CDR3 is TGTGCCAGCAGTTTCGTCGGGACTACGAACACCGGGGAGCTGTTTTTT. Its protein product is CASSFVGTTNTGELFF.